This entry lists 19 T cell receptor beta chains sequenced from one sample in a study of shared clonotypes between healthy human individuals. TCRdb keeps only in-frame clones here, not all; method: immunoSEQ multiplex PCR. The sample includes hundreds of thousands of clones, around 78% of them seen just once. Sequencing was done on a sample of PBMCs. These receptors were obtained from a woman aged 40 to 50 in good health. Some clones in this sample may be carry-over from other donors' samples.

Of note for this clone: This may arise from a read error, as a much more abundant clone is one base away. Other DNA sequences of this sample code for an identical CDR3. This chain links TRBV18 with TRBJ2-5; no reliable D call. Germline assignment: CDR1 KGHSH and CDR2 LQKENI. Trimming took off 0 bases at V and 2 bases at J, with 1 base between the two ends. This CDR3 is built from 12 residues. CDR3 amino acids: CASSPPQETQYF. The DNA for the CDR3 is TGTGCCAGCTCACCACCACAAGAGACCCAGTACTTC.

This clone was counted many times. In the same sample, other DNA sequences code for this CDR3. The chain couples TRBV7-9 to TRBJ1-1; D is undetermined. Germline assignment: CDR1 SEHNR and CDR2 FQNEAQ (reference sequence). Trimming left V 1 base short and J 2 bases short, with 2 bases between. The CDR3 is made up of 12 amino acids. The CDR3 reads CASSLVNTEAFF. In DNA, the CDR3 is TGTGCCAGCAGCTTAGTCAACACTGAAGCTTTCTTT.

The chain recombines TRBV28 with TRBJ2-1, with 7 bases matching TRBD2. The germline CDR1 and CDR2 sequences are MDHEN and SYDVKM. V was clipped by 2 bases and J by 8 bases; unmatched bases: 21. This CDR3 has 19 amino acids. CDR3 bases: TGTGCCAGCAGTTTACCGGGGCTTCTCCCGACTAGCCCGCCCTATGAGCAGTTCTTC. Its translation: CASSLPGLLPTSPPYEQFF.

CDR3 nucleotide sequence: TGTGCCTGGCAGGGGGCGAATAATCAGCCCCAGCATTTT. This codes for CAWQGANNQPQHF. The chain uses TRBV30 and TRBJ1-5; 8 nucleotides line up with TRBD1. Trimming at V came to 5 bases and at J to 4 bases, leaving 4 bases not matched to a gene. The CDR3 extends over 13 amino acids. The germline V gene encodes CDR1 GTSNPN and CDR2 SVGIG (reference sequence).

The rearrangement uses TRBV19 and TRBJ1-2; maybe TRBD1 (5 bases). This CDR3 is 14 amino acids long. Germline CDR1 and CDR2: LNHDA and SQIVND (reference sequence). Trimming removed 0 bases from V and 2 bases from J, with 7 bases in between. CDR3 region: CASSIETVNYGYTF. CDR3 in DNA: TGTGCCAGTAGTATAGAGACAGTCAACTATGGCTACACCTTC.

The chain has TRBV27 and TRBJ2-5; tentatively, D is TRBD2 (5 bases). The CDR3 is made up of 14 amino acids. V lost 4 bases to trimming and J lost 9 bases, with 18 bases between them. CDR1 is MNHEY, CDR2 SMNVEV, per germline (reference sequence). The CDR3 loop is CASSSYRAAGAQYF. As DNA, the CDR3 is TGTGCCAGCAGTTCCTACCGGGCCGCCGGGGCCCAGTACTTC.

This clone was observed many times. The rearrangement uses TRBV19 and TRBJ1-1; D ambiguous. The V and J ends lost 4 bases and 7 bases respectively, with 10 bases between them. CDR1 LNHDA and CDR2 SQIVND come from the germline V gene (reference sequence). CDR3 length: 12 residues. CDR3 coding DNA: TGTGCCAGTAGTACACTTCAAGGTGAAGCTTTCTTT. It is translated as CASSTLQGEAFF.

This clone is a singleton in its sample. The chain joins TRBV5-4 to TRBJ2-2; 10 bases are shared with TRBD1. Germline CDR1 is SGHNT and CDR2 is YYREEE (reference sequence). This CDR3 spans 15 amino acids. Trimming at V came to 3 bases and at J to 1 base, leaving 0 bases not matched to a gene. CDR3: CASSWDRGNTGELFF. DNA of the CDR3: TGTGCCAGCAGCTGGGACAGGGGGAACACCGGGGAGCTGTTTTTT.

A remark on this clone: A read error is the likely source, as a far larger clone sits one nucleotide away. The chain joins TRBV7-2 to TRBJ1-5; the D gene is possibly TRBD1 (5 bases). Germline loops: CDR1 SGHTA, CDR2 FQGNSA. CDR3 length: 16 amino acids. The V and J ends lost 1 base and 7 bases respectively, with 17 bases between them. DNA of the CDR3: TGTGCCAGCAGCTTAGTCTTGGGGGGGAGTAACCAGCCCCAGCATTTT. Its protein product is CASSLVLGGSNQPQHF.

This chain connects TRBV25-1 to TRBJ1-3; D is unclear. Trimming removed 4 bases at V and 5 bases at J, with 15 bases between. Germline-derived CDR1 and CDR2 are MGHDK and SYGVNS. This CDR3 contains 15 residues. CDR3 amino acids: CASSASLGNRNTIYF. Here the CDR3 DNA reads TGTGCCAGCAGTGCATCTCTGGGGAACCGAAACACCATATATTTT.

The chain employs TRBV5-4 and TRBJ2-5, with TRBD2 as a possible D gene (6 bases). The J call is uncertain, as TRBJ2-7 better fits the DNA end. Germline V gene lookup returns CDR1 SGHNT and CDR2 YYREEE (reference sequence). The CDR3 has 16 amino acids. The CDR3 sequence is CASSLSLGGSGYEQYF. Written as DNA, the CDR3 is TGTGCCAGCAGCTTGTCCCTTGGGGGGAGCGGCTACGAGCAGTACTTC.

Regarding this clone: This may be a read error, as it is one base from a much larger clone. The chain uses TRBV7-9 and TRBJ2-1; D is unclear. Looked up from germline, CDR1 is SEHNR and CDR2 is FQNEAQ (reference sequence). CDR3 size: 13 residues. CDR3 sequence reads: CASSPEELNEQFF. The CDR3, as DNA: TGTGCCAGCAGCCCTGAGGAACTCAATGAGCAATTCTTC.

The chain links TRBV9 to TRBJ1-2; no reliable D call. V was cut by 2 bases and J by 0 bases, with 8 bases left in between. The CDR3 consists of 14 residues. Germline CDR1 SGDLS, CDR2 YYNGEE. CDR3 coding DNA: TGTGCCAGCAGCGTCCAGAGTTCTAACTATGGCTACACCTTC. This gives the protein CASSVQSSNYGYTF.

This clone was counted only a few times. The J gene is TRBJ2-1, the V gene TRBV27; D perhaps matches TRBD2 (7 bases). CDR3 length: 16 amino acids. The V end was cut by 3 bases, the J end by 6 bases, with 18 bases between. Looked up from germline, CDR1 is MNHEY and CDR2 is SMNVEV (reference sequence). The CDR3 loop reads CASSFLSGIGGNEQFF. In DNA form, the CDR3 reads TGTGCCAGCAGTTTTTTAAGCGGGATAGGGGGCAATGAGCAGTTCTTC.

This chain connects TRBV9 to TRBJ2-1; D remains unclear. The germline gives CDR1 SGDLS, CDR2 YYNGEE. The CDR3 is 15 amino acids. Deletions cut 4 bases from V and 4 bases from J, with 15 bases between. The CDR3 DNA reads as TGTGCCAGCAGCCTCACATCCACCATGTACAATGAGCAGTTCTTC. Translated, it gives CASSLTSTMYNEQFF.

As concerns this clone: This clone may be a read error of a much larger clone one base away. V usage is TRBV11-2 and J usage is TRBJ2-1; D remains ambiguous. There are 12 residues in the CDR3. Germline CDR1 reads SGHAT; CDR2 reads FQNNGV. CDR3 residues: CAGSLQPRFQFF. The DNA for the CDR3 is TGTGCCGGCAGCCTACAACCCCGATTTCAGTTCTTC.

The CDR3 is CAWSASSYEQYF. In DNA, the CDR3 is TGTGCCTGGAGTGCCAGCTCCTACGAGCAGTACTTC. The chain is built from TRBV30 and TRBJ2-7; unclear D gene. V dropped 1 base and J dropped 0 bases, with 4 bases sitting between them. CDR3 length: 12 residues. The germline CDR1 and CDR2 sequences are GTSNPN and SVGIG (reference sequence).

V gene TRBV6-6 combines with J gene TRBJ2-7; no firm D call. CDR1 and CDR2 (germline): MNHNY, SVGAGI (reference sequence). V was shortened by 4 bases and J by 1 base, with 8 bases between the two germline ends. CDR3 length: 13 residues. The CDR3 region has the DNA TGTGCCAGCAGTTCCCAGGTTTCCTACGAGCAGTACTTC. Amino acid sequence: CASSSQVSYEQYF.

This chain joins TRBV28 and TRBJ1-4, with D perhaps matching TRBD1 (6 bases). V lost 6 bases, J lost 2 bases, and 16 bases lay in between. Germline V gene lookup returns CDR1 MDHEN and CDR2 SYDVKM. The CDR3 is 16 residues long. The CDR3 sequence: CASSQDSIMTNEKLFF. The CDR3 region has the DNA TGTGCCAGCAGCCAGGACAGCATTATGACTAATGAAAAACTGTTTTTT.